These T cell receptor beta chains were read from a single sample in a study of blood T cell repertoires in COVID-19. Sequencing was performed with immunoSEQ multiplex PCR; in TCRdb, only in-frame clones are kept and a portion is missing. The sample has 40,000 or so clones, about 86% seen once. Sequenced input: peripheral blood. All receptors derive from a man aged 35-49 years with active COVID-19. CDR3s include the opening cysteine and the closing phenylalanine or tryptophan. Each record gives: V gene, clone size, J gene, CDR3 protein. Clone size appears in some rows only: once, few, many, or a class for an expanded clone.

>TRBV27|.|TRBJ2-1
CASSYKGHPYNEQFF
>TRBV28|.|TRBJ2-1
CASSLSMDREDEQFF
>TRBV5-6|.|TRBJ1-2
CASTSMTGNNYGYTF
>TRBV3-1/TRBV3-2|.|TRBJ1-6
CASSLRDRPPMVLHF
>TRBV6-6|.|TRBJ2-1
CASSGQGEFF
>TRBV6-4|.|TRBJ1-5
CASSENSYQPQHF
>TRBV6-5|.|TRBJ1-6
CASTDGTGESPLHF
>TRBV7-3|.|TRBJ2-1
CASSLGTGSSDEQFF
>TRBV18|.|TRBJ1-5
CASSLGTDKDQPQHF
>TRBV19|once|TRBJ1-1
CASSRIGGTEAFF
>TRBV11-2|.|TRBJ2-1
CASSLGASVNEQFF
>TRBV21-1|.|TRBJ1-2
CASSKGAYNYGYTF
>TRBV27|.|TRBJ2-7
CASTDSRYEQYF
>TRBV10-3|.|TRBJ1-4
CASRQGPNEKLFF
>TRBV7-9|.|TRBJ2-7
CASSLAAGTSGFYEQYF
>TRBV10-1|.|TRBJ2-1
CASSGTPYNEQFF
>TRBV18|.|TRBJ1-3
CASSPQGSSGNTIYF
>TRBV24-1|.|TRBJ1-2
CATSPTGGAQGYTF
>TRBV5-1|.|TRBJ2-3
CASSITTGIVDTQYF
>TRBV28|.|TRBJ2-7
CASSLMWREQYF
>TRBV7-3|.|TRBJ2-2
CASSLNPASTGELFF
>TRBV7-3|.|TRBJ2-1
CASSLTYRNEQFF
>TRBV7-9|.|TRBJ1-2
CASIHTGRDYGYTF
>TRBV25-1|.|TRBJ2-5
CASSITGGTQYF
>TRBV14|.|TRBJ2-5
CASSQCAAAFGETQYF
>TRBV28|.|TRBJ1-1
CASSTGGKITEAFF
>TRBV2|.|TRBJ1-2
CASSKERGFYGYTF
>TRBV7-3|.|TRBJ2-1
CASSFGQSPNNEQFF